This T cell receptor (beta chain) was captured by sequencing in a study of blood T cell repertoires in COVID-19. Study information: The United States, Italy and Spain were the sources of the acute and convalescent COVID-19 samples. In each case, the material was cDNA or gDNA derived from T cells, B-cell-depleted T cells, or PBMCs.

Original analysis: Amplifying reference gene primers gave estimates of nucleated cell counts. Libraries were prepared by immunoSEQ multiplex PCR; TCRdb keeps only in-frame clonotypes and omits some of them. Clone size and V and J calls were adopted from that table, with D and trimming inferred from the DNA. Of about 670,000 clones in the sample, about nine tenths were seen once. From germline, CDR1 is LNHDA and CDR2 SQIVND (reference sequence). Trimming stripped 11 bases from V and 16 bases from J, with 27 bases between. CDR3 length equals 13 residues. This clonotype was obtained from a woman aged 18-29 years with acute or convalescent COVID-19. Sequencing input: peripheral blood. The chain employs TRBV19 and TRBJ1-5; D perhaps matches TRBD1 (6 bases). The CDR3 DNA follows: TGTGCCTCTACTGGAGAGATCCAGGGGCTCCTACATTTT. Residues: CASTGEIQGLLHF.